The clone carrying this TCR beta chain came up once. Antigen unknown. This record belongs to a study of T cell responses to AZD1222 COVID-19 vaccine. Findings and caveats of the study: Repertoire sampling happened only post peak T cell response. Of the AZD1222 recipients, only 5 to 7 were seropositive at baseline.

Libraries were prepared by immunoSEQ multiplex PCR; TCRdb keeps only in-frame clonotypes and omits some of them. The repertoire holds 150,000 to 200,000 clones, with 80% to 95% as singletons. The V end was cut by 2 bases, the J end by 7 bases, with 14 bases between. The CDR3 length is 14 residues. Germline V gene sequence: CDR1 SGHVS, CDR2 FNYEAQ. This specimen was peripheral blood, taken 28 days after the second AZD1222 dose. The TCR comes from an adult who received the AZD1222 COVID-19 vaccine. The J gene is TRBJ1-2, the V gene TRBV7-6, with D perhaps matching TRBD1 (6 bases). The CDR3, as DNA: TGTGCCAGCAGCTTATCTAAGGGGGGGGTTGGCTACACCTTC. Encoded protein: CASSLSKGGVGYTF.